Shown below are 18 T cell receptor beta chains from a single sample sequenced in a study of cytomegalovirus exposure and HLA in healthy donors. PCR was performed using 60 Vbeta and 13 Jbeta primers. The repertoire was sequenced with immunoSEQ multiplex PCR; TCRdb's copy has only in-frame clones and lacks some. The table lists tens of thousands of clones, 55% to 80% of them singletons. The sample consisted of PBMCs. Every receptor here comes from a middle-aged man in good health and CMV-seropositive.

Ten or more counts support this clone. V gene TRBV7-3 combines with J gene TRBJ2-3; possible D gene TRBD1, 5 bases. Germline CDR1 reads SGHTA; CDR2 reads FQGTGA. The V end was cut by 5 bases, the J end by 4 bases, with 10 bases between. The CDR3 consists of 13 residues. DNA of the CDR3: TGTGCCAGCAGCCCTGGCAGGGCAGATACGCAGTATTTT. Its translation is CASSPGRADTQYF.

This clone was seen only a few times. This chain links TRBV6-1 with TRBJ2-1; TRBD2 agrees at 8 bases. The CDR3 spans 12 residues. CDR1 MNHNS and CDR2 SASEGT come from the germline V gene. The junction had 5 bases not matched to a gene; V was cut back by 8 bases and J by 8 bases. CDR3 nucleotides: TGTGCCAGCCGGACTAGCAGCCATGAGCAGTTCTTC. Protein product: CASRTSSHEQFF.

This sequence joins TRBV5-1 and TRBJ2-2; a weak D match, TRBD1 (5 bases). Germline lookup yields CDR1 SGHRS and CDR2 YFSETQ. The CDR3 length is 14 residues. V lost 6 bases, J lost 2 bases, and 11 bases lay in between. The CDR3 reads CASTRTFNTGELFF. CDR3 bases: TGCGCCAGCACGCGGACATTTAACACCGGGGAGCTGTTTTTT.

CDR3: CASSLYTTSTGANTEAFF. As DNA, the CDR3 is TGTGCCAGCAGTTTATACACAACCTCGACAGGGGCCAACACTGAAGCTTTCTTT. The chain employs TRBV27 and TRBJ1-1, with 8 bases fitting TRBD1. The CDR3 covers 18 residues. CDR1 is MNHEY, CDR2 SMNVEV, per germline (reference sequence). The V gene end was trimmed by 1 base and the J gene end by 2 bases; junction bases not matched to a gene: 12.

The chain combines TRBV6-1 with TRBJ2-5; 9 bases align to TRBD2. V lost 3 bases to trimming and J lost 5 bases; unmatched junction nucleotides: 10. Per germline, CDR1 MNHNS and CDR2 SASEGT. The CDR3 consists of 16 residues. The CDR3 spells CASSEAGSGRWETQYF. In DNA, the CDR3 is TGTGCCAGCAGTGAGGCAGGCAGCGGGAGGTGGGAGACCCAGTACTTC.

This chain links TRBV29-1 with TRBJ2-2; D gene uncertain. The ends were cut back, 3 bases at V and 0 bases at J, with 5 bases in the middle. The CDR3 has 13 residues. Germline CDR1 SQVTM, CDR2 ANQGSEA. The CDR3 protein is CSVDKSNTGELFF. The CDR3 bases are TGCAGCGTTGACAAATCGAACACCGGGGAGCTGTTTTTT.

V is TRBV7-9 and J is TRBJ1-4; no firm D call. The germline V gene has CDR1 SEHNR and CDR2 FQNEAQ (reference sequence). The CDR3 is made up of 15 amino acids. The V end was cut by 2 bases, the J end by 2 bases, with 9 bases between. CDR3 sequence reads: CASSLPGGTNEKLFF. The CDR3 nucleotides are TGTGCCAGCAGCTTACCCGGAGGGACTAATGAAAAACTGTTTTTT. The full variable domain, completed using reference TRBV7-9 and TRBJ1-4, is DTGVSQNPRHKITKRGQNVTFRCDPISEHNRLYWYRQTLGQGPEFLTYFQNEAQLEKSRLLSDRFSAERPKGSFSTLEIQRTEQGDSAMYLCASSLPGGTNEKLFFGSGTQLSVL.

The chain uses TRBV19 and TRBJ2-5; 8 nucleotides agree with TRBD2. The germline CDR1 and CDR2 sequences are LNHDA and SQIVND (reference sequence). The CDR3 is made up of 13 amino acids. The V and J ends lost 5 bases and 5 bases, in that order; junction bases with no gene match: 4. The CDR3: CASSGTREETQYF. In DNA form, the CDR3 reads TGTGCCAGTAGTGGGACTAGGGAGGAGACCCAGTACTTC.

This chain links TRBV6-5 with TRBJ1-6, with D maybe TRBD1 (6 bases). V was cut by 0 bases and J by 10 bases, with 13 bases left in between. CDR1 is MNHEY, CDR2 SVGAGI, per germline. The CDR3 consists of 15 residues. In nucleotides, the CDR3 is TGTGCCAGCAGTTACTCGACCCAGGGGAGATCACCCCTCCACTTT. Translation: CASSYSTQGRSPLHF.

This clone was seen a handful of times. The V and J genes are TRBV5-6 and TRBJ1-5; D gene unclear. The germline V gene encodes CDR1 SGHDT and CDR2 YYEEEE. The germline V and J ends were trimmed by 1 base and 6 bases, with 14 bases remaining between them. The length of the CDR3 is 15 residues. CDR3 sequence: CASSLKARVRQPQHF. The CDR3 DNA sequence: TGTGCCAGCAGCTTGAAAGCGAGGGTTCGTCAGCCCCAGCATTTT. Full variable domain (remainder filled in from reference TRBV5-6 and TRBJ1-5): DAGVTQSPTHLIKTRGQQVTLRCSPKSGHDTVSWYQQALGQGPQFIFQYYEEEERQRGNFPDRFSGHQFPNYSSELNVNALLLGDSALYLCASSLKARVRQPQHFGDGTRLSIL.

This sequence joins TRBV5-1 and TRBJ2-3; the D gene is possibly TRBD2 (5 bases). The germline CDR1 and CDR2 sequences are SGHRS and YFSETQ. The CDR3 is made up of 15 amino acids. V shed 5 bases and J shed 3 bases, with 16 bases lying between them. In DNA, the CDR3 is TGCGCCAGCAGTAAAGAACACCCGGGGACAGATACGCAGTATTTT. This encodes CASSKEHPGTDTQYF. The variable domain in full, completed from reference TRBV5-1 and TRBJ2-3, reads KAGVTQTPRYLIKTRGQQVTLSCSPISGHRSVSWYQQTPGQGLQFLFEYFSETQRNKGNFPGRFSGRQFSNSRSEMNVSTLELGDSALYLCASSKEHPGTDTQYFGPGTRLTVL.

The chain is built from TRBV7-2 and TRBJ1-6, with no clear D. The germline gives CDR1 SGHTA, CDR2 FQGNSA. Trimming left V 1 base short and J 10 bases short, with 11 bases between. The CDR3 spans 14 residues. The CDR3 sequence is CASSLGRGSSPLHF. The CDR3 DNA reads TGTGCCAGCAGCTTAGGCAGAGGTTCATCACCCCTCCACTTT.

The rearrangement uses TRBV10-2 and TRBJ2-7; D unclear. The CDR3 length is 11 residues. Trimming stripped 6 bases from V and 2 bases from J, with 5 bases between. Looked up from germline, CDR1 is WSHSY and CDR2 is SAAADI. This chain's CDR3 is CASSPAYEQYF. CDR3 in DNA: TGCGCCAGCAGCCCAGCCTACGAGCAGTACTTC.

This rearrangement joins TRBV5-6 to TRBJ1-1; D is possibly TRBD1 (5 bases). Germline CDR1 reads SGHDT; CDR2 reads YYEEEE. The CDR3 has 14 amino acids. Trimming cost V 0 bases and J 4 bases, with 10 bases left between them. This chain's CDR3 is CASSLEQGPTEAFF. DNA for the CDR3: TGTGCCAGCAGCTTGGAGCAGGGCCCCACTGAAGCTTTCTTT.

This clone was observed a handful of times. CDR3 bases: TGTGCCAGCAGCGTCGCGGGGGACACAGATACGCAGTATTTT. The encoded protein is CASSVAGDTDTQYF. This chain uses TRBV9 with TRBJ2-3; TRBD2 matches 7 bases. The CDR3 contains 14 residues. Germline trimming cut 2 bases from V and 2 bases from J; bases unmatched to any gene: 2. Germline V gene data show CDR1 as SGDLS and CDR2 as YYNGEE.

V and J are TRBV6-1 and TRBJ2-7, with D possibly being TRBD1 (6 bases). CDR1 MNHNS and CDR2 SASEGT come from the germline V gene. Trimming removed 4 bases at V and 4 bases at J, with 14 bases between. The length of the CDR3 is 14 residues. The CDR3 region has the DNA TGTGCCAGCAGTGGACAGGCGGGCGGTTACGAGCAGTACTTC. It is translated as CASSGQAGGYEQYF.

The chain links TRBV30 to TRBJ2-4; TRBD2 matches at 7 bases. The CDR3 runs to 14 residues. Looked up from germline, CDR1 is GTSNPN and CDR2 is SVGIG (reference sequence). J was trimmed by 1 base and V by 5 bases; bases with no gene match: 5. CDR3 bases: TGTGCCTGGGGGACTATCGGGGCCAAAAACATTCAGTACTTC. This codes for CAWGTIGAKNIQYF. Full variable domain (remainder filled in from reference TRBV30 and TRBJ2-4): SQTIHQWPATLVQPVGSPLSLECTVEGTSNPNLYWYRQAAGRGLQLLFYSVGIGQISSEVPQNLSASRPQDRQFILSSKKLLLSDSGFYLCAWGTIGAKNIQYFGAGTRLSVL.

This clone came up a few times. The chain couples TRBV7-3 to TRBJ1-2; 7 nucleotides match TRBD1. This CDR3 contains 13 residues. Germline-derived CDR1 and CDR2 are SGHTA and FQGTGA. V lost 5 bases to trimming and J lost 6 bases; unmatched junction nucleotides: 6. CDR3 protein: CASSPGQDHGYTF. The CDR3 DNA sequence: TGTGCCAGCAGCCCAGGACAGGACCATGGCTACACCTTC.